This TCR beta chain was found in a study of cytotoxic CD8 clonotypes in ibrutinib-treated CLL (dated by TCRdb to the early 2020s). Broadly, across the study: The cohort included some 14 treatment-naive and approximately eleven relapsed/refractory patients; about 17 were IGHV unmutated. Partial responses were observed in about 25 patients and complete responses in 2; after a median follow-up of roughly 72 months, remission was maintained in some 14 patients and progression was observed in approximately twelve. Response samples were taken after a median of roughly 12 months on treatment, ranging from roughly 6 to 36 months. On average, each sample had a few hundred thousand productive templates and tens of thousands of productive rearrangements. Longitudinal samples were available for 26 of the 86 trial participants. Cryopreserved peripheral blood mononuclear cells were obtained before treatment, at response, and at either sustained remission or disease progression. Every sample from remission and from progressive disease was obtained while the patients were still on ibrutinib.

Ends trimmed: V by 6 bases, J by 0 bases; bases unmatched to a gene: 11. The CDR3 sequence holds 17 residues, the cysteine and phenylalanine included. Here the CDR3 DNA is all that survives: 51 bases in frame from base 1. CDR1 LNHDA and CDR2 SQIVND were looked up in the germline V gene (reference sequence). For TCR beta library preparation, roughly 2.1 micrograms of genomic DNA were isolated from cryopreserved PBMCs. Longitudinal blood samples from CLL patients receiving ibrutinib monotherapy were subjected to high-throughput TCR beta sequencing. The patients took part in an open-label, single-center phase 2 trial of ibrutinib monotherapy. Findings and caveats that apply to the study as a whole: Public clonotypes were rare and either contracted or stayed stable during treatment, and the rise in clonality at ibrutinib response reflected the expansion of private clonotypes. At baseline, clonality was higher than in age-matched healthy donors and showed a strong correlation with circulating CD8+ T-cell counts. Sampling times were not matched between sustained-remission and progressing patients, and lymph node repertoires were not studied. An increase in clonality was observed at ibrutinib response, with clonality remaining stable during sustained remission and falling back toward baseline at progression.

The goal of deep resolution MiSeq sequencing was a depth between 1 in 1 million and 1 in 200,000 T cells, and coverage averaged 10x per clonotype. The immunoSEQ hsTCRB Kit was used to generate the TCR beta libraries. Per the authors' processing: ImmunoSEQ Data Assistant and ImmunoSEQ Analyzer were used for data analysis, and V, D and J genes were assigned according to IMGT definitions. Clonality, which ranges from 0 to 1, was calculated as one minus the normalized Shannon entropy of productive rearrangement frequencies. Only overrepresented clonotypes making up at least 0.05% of each patient's repertoire were included in the public clonotype analysis. Approximately 13 age-matched healthy donor repertoires from immuneACCESS served as clonality controls. TCRdb obtained this table from immuneACCESS and retained in-frame rearrangements with V and J assigned. These tables miss some clones; where compared with another copy, unresolved V genes account for less than half of the shortfall, and the remainder is unexplained. That table is the source of V, J and clone size, and D and trimming were worked out from the DNA. For this sample the table gives roughly 330,000 clones, of which about 64% were detected only once. The biggest ten clones account for 5% to 6.5% of the sample.

In regard to this clone: Its antigen is not yet known. No much larger clone is present one base from it, and per-base qualities are unavailable.

This receptor was taken from a human donor with chronic lymphocytic leukemia. The V and J genes are TRBV19 and TRBJ1-1, and 9 junction bases match TRBD1. The sequencing used PBMCs, collected after 36 months of ibrutinib treatment. Read as DNA, the sequence is TGTGCCAGTAGCGGGGACAGGGCGGTTGACATGAACACTGAAGCTTTCTTT. It specifies CASSGDRAVDMNTEAFF.